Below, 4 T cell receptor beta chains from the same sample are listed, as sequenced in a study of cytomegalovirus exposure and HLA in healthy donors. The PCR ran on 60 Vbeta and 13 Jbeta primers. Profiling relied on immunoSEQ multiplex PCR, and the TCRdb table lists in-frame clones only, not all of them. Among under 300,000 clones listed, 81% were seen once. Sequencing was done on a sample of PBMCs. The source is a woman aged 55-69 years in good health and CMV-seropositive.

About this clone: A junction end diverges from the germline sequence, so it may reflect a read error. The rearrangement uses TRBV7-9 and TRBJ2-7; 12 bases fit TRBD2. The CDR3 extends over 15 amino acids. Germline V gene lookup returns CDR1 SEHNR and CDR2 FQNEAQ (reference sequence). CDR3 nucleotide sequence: TGTTCCAGCAGCCAAGGACTAGCGGGATCATACGAGCAGTACTTC. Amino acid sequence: CSSSQGLAGSYEQYF. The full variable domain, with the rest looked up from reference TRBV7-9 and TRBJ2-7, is DTGVSQNPRHKITKRGQNVTFRCDPISEHNRLYWYRQTLGQGPEFLTYFQNEAQLEKSRLLSDRFSAERPKGSFSTLEIQRTEQGDSAMYLCSSSQGLAGSYEQYFGPGTRLTVT.

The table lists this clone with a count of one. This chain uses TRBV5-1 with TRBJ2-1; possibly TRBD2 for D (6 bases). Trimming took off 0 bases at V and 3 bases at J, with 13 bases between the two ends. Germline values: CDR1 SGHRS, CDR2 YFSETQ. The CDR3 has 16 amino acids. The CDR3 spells CASSLASGDYYNEQFF. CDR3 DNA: TGCGCCAGCAGCTTGGCCTCGGGAGATTACTACAATGAGCAGTTCTTC.

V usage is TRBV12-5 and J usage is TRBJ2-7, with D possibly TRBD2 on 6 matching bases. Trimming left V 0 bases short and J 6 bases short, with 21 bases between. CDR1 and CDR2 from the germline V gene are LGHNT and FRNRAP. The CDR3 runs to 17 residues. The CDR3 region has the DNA TGTGCTAGTGGTTTGGTAGCCTTTGGAGGGGCAGTCTCCGAGCAGTACTTC. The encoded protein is CASGLVAFGGAVSEQYF.

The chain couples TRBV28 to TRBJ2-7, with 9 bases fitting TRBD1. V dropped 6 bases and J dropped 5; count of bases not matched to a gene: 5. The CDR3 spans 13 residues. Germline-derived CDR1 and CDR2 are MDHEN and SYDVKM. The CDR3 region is CASRTGQGHEQYF. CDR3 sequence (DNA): TGTGCCAGCAGAACGGGACAGGGCCACGAGCAGTACTTC.